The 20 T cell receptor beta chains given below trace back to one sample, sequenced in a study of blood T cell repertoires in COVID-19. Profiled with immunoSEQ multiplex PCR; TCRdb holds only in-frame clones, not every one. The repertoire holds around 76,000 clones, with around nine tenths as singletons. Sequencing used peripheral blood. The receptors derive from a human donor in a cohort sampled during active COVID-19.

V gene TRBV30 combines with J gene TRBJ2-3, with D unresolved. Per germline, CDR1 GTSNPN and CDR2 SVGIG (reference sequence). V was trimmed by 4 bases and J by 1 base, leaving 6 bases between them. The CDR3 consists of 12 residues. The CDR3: CAWNRGTDTQYF. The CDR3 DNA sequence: TGTGCCTGGAATCGGGGCACAGATACGCAGTATTTT.

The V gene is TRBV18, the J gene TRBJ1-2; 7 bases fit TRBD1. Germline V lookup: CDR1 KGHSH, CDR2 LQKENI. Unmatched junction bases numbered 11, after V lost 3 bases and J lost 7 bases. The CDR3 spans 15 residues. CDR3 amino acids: CASSPSQGERGGYTF. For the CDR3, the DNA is TGTGCCAGCTCACCTTCTCAGGGGGAACGAGGTGGCTACACCTTC. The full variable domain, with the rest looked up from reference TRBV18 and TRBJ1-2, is NAGVMQNPRHLVRRRGQEARLRCSPMKGHSHVYWYRQLPEEGLKFMVYLQKENIIDESGMPKERFSAEFPKEGPSILRIQQVVRGDSAAYFCASSPSQGERGGYTFGSGTRLTVV.

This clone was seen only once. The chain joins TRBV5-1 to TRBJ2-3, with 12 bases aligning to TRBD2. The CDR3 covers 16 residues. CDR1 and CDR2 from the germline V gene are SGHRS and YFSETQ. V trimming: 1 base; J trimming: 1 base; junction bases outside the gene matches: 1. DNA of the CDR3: TGCGCCAGCAGCTTGAGACTAGCGGGAGGCACAGATACGCAGTATTTT. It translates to CASSLRLAGGTDTQYF.

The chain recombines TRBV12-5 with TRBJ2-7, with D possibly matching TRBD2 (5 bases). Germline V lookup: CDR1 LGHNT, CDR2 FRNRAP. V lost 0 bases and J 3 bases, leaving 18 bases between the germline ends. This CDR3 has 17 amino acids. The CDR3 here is CASGLVRDSALHYEQYF. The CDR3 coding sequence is TGTGCTAGTGGTTTGGTACGGGATAGCGCCTTACACTACGAGCAGTACTTC.

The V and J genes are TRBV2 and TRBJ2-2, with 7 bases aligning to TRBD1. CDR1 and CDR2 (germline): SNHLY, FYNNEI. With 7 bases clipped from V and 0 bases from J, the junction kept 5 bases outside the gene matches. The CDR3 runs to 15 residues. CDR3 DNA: TGTGCCAGCAACAGGGGTGGAGCGAACACCGGGGAGCTGTTTTTT. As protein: CASNRGGANTGELFF.

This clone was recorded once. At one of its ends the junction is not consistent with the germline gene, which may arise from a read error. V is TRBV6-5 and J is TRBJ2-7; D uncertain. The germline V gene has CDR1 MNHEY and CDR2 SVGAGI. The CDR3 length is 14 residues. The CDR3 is CASGYANRPGEQYF. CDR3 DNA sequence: TGTGCCAGCGGTTATGCGAACCGTCCAGGCGAGCAGTACTTC.

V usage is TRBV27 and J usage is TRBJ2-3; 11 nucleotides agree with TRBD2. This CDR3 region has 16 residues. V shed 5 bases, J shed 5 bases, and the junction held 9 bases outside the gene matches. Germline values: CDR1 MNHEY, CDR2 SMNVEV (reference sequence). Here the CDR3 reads CASSPTTSGGRDTQYF. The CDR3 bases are TGTGCCAGCAGTCCAACTACTAGCGGGGGCAGAGATACGCAGTATTTT.

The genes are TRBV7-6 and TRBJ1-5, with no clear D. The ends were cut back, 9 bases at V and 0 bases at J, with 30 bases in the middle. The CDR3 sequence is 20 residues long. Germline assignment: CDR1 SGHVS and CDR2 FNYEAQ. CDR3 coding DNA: TGTGCCAGAAAAGTGAGGAGGGCCGACTATCCAATTGATAGCAATCAGCCCCAGCATTTT. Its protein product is CARKVRRADYPIDSNQPQHF. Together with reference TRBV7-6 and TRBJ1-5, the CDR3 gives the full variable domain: GAGVSQSPRYKVTKRGQDVALRCDPISGHVSLYWYRQALGQGPEFLTYFNYEAQQDKSGLPNDRFSAERPEGSISTLTIQRTEQRDSAMYRCARKVRRADYPIDSNQPQHFGDGTRLSIL.

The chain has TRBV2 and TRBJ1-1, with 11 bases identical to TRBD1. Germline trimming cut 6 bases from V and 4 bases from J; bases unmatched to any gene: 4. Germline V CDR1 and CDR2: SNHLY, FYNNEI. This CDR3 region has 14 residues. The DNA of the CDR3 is TGTGCCAGCAGCGCCGGGACAGGGGGCACTGAAGCTTTCTTT. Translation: CASSAGTGGTEAFF. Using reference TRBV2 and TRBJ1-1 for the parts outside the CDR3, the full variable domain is EPEVTQTPSHQVTQMGQEVILRCVPISNHLYFYWYRQILGQKVEFLVSFYNNEISEKSEIFDDQFSVERPDGSNFTLKIRSTKLEDSAMYFCASSAGTGGTEAFFGQGTRLTVV.

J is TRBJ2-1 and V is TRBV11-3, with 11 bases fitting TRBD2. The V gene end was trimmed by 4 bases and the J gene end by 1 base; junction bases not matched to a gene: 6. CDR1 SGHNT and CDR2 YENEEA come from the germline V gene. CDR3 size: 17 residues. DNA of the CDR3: TGTGCCAGCAGCTCGTCGGGACTAGCGGAGTCCTACAATGAGCAGTTCTTC. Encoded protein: CASSSSGLAESYNEQFF.

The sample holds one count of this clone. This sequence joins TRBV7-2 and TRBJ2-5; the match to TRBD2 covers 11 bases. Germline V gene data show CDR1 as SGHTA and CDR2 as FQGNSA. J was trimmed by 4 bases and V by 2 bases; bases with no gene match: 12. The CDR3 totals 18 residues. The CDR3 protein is CASSLSLAGGRSGETQYF. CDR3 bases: TGTGCCAGCAGCTTAAGCCTAGCGGGGGGCAGGTCGGGAGAGACCCAGTACTTC.

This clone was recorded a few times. CDR3 bases: TGCGCCAGCAGCCGAGACCTTTTAGTCTATGGCTACACCTTC. Its translation is CASSRDLLVYGYTF. The genes are TRBV4-3 and TRBJ1-2; D is ambiguous. There are 14 residues in the CDR3. Germline V lookup: CDR1 LGHNA, CDR2 YSLEER. V shed 4 bases and J shed 4 bases, with 13 bases lying between them.

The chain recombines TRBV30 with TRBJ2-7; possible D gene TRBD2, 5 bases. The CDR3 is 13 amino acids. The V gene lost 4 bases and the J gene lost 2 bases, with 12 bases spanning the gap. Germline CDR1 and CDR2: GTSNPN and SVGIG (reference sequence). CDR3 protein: CAWKNSGTYEQYF. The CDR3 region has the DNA TGTGCCTGGAAAAACAGCGGTACCTACGAGCAGTACTTC.

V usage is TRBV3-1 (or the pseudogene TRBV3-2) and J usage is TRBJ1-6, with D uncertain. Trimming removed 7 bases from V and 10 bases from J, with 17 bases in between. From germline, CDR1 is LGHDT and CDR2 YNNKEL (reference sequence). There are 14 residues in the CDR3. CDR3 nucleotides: TGTGCCAGCACGGCCGGGAATGGGTGGTCACCCCTCCACTTT. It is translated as CASTAGNGWSPLHF.

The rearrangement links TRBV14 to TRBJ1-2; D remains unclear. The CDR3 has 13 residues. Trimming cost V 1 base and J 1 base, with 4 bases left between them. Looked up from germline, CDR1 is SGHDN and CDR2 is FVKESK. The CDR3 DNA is TGTGCCAGCAGCCAAGGAGTTAACTATGGCTACACCTTC. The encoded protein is CASSQGVNYGYTF.

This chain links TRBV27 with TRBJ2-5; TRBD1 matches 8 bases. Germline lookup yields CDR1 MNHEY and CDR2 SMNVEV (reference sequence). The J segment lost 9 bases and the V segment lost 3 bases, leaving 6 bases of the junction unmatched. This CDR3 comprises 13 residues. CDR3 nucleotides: TGTGCCAGCAGTTTTTCAGACAGGGGTGCCCAGTACTTC. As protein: CASSFSDRGAQYF.

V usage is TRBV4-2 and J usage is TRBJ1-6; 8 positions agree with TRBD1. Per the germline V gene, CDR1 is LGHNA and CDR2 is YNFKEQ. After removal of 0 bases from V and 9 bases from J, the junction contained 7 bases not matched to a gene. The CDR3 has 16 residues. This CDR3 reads CASSQDKGTGGSPLHF. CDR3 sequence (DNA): TGTGCCAGCAGCCAAGATAAGGGGACAGGAGGTTCACCCCTCCACTTT.

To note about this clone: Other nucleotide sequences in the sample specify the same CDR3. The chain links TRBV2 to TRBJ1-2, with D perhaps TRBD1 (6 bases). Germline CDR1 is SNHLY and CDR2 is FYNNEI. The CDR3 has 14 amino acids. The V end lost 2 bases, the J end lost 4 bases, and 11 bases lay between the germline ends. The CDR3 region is CASSERQGIYGYTF. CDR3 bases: TGTGCCAGCAGTGAAAGGCAGGGGATCTATGGCTACACCTTC. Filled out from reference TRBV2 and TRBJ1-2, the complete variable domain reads EPEVTQTPSHQVTQMGQEVILRCVPISNHLYFYWYRQILGQKVEFLVSFYNNEISEKSEIFDDQFSVERPDGSNFTLKIRSTKLEDSAMYFCASSERQGIYGYTFGSGTRLTVV.

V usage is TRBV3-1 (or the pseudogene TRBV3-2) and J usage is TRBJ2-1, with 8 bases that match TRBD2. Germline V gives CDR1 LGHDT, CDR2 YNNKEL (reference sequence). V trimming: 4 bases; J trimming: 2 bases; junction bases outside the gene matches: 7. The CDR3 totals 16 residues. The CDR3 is CASSRVSGGPYNEQFF. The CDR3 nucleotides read TGTGCCAGCAGCCGAGTAAGCGGGGGCCCCTACAATGAGCAGTTCTTC.

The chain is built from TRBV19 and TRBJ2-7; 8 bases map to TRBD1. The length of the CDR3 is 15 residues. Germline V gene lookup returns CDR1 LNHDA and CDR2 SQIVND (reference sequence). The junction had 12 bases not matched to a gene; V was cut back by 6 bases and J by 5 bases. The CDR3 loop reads CASSEKRQGLDEQYF. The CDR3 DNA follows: TGTGCCAGTAGCGAAAAAAGACAGGGGCTCGACGAGCAGTACTTC.